These 19 T cell receptor beta chains originate from one sample sequenced in a study of blood T cell repertoires in COVID-19. The method was immunoSEQ multiplex PCR; TCRdb's version includes in-frame clones alone and lacks a portion of them. This table has more than 300,000 clones, 88% appearing once. Sequencing was performed on PBMCs or T cells enriched from blood (not recorded which). The receptors derive from a woman younger than 35 who had recovered from COVID-19.

This clone appeared a single time. The rearrangement joins TRBV24-1 to TRBJ1-2; D gene unclear. The CDR3 contains 13 residues. In germline, CDR1 is KGHDR, CDR2 SFDVKD. V dropped 2 bases and J dropped 7 bases, with 10 bases sitting between them. The CDR3 region is CATSDSRDPGYTF. DNA for the CDR3: TGTGCCACCAGTGATTCTAGAGACCCTGGCTACACCTTC.

This clone was seen a few times. The chain employs TRBV6-2 or TRBV6-3 and TRBJ2-1; TRBD1 might be the D (6 bases). Looked up from germline, CDR1 is MNHEY and CDR2 is SVGEGT. V gave up 6 bases and J gave up 1 base, with 13 bases separating them. The CDR3 covers 15 residues. The CDR3 region has the DNA TGTGCCAGCAGCCAAGGACAGCCGTCCTACAATGAGCAGTTCTTC. Amino acids: CASSQGQPSYNEQFF.

This chain joins TRBV9 and TRBJ2-5, with D uncertain. The length of the CDR3 is 15 residues. Trimming left V 4 bases short and J 2 bases short, with 15 bases between. Germline CDR1 reads SGDLS; CDR2 reads YYNGEE. The CDR3 reads CASSRVTSNQETQYF. The CDR3 DNA reads TGTGCCAGCAGCCGCGTAACCTCTAATCAAGAGACCCAGTACTTC.

This chain joins TRBV4-1 and TRBJ2-7; 9 bases align to TRBD1. Germline V gene lookup returns CDR1 MGHRA and CDR2 YSYEKL. This CDR3 is 16 amino acids long. J was trimmed by 1 base and V by 1 base; bases with no gene match: 5. The CDR3 region is CASSQAPGQGSYEQYF. The CDR3 DNA follows: TGCGCCAGCAGCCAAGCCCCGGGACAGGGTTCCTACGAGCAGTACTTC.

This clone was found once. The V and J genes are TRBV3-1 (or the pseudogene TRBV3-2) and TRBJ1-2; 9 bases map to TRBD1. The CDR3 consists of 15 residues. CDR1 and CDR2 from the germline V gene are LGHDT and YNNKEL (reference sequence). V lost 8 bases to trimming and J lost 2 bases; unmatched junction nucleotides: 9. This chain's CDR3 is CASSRTGAENYGYTF. The CDR3 bases are TGTGCCAGCTCCCGGACAGGGGCGGAAAACTATGGCTACACCTTC.

The CDR3 coding sequence is TGTGCCAGCAGCTTTCCTATTATGTTCAGGGAGGACCAAGAGACCCAGTACTTC. Its translation is CASSFPIMFREDQETQYF. The chain is built from TRBV7-6 and TRBJ2-5, with a tentative D call TRBD2 (6 bases). Germline CDR1 and CDR2: SGHVS and FNYEAQ. The CDR3 length is 18 residues. V gave up 3 bases and J gave up 0 bases, with 20 bases separating them.

This clone was detected a few times. Here the CDR3 reads CASSLGGQSSGYTF. The DNA of the CDR3 is TGCGCCAGCAGCTTGGGGGGACAGTCCTCTGGCTACACCTTC. V and J are TRBV5-1 and TRBJ1-2; 7 bases are a match to TRBD1. Germline assignment: CDR1 SGHRS and CDR2 YFSETQ. The CDR3 is made up of 14 amino acids. The trim removed 0 bases at V and 7 bases at J, leaving 6 bases unmatched. The entire variable domain, with the rest obtained from reference TRBV5-1 and TRBJ1-2, is as follows: KAGVTQTPRYLIKTRGQQVTLSCSPISGHRSVSWYQQTPGQGLQFLFEYFSETQRNKGNFPGRFSGRQFSNSRSEMNVSTLELGDSALYLCASSLGGQSSGYTFGSGTRLTVV.

For this clone: Different DNA sequences within this sample yield the same CDR3. The gene calls are TRBV14 and TRBJ1-2; D possibly corresponds to TRBD1 (6 bases). CDR3 length: 13 amino acids. V was clipped by 4 bases and J by 8 bases, with 14 bases between them. Germline CDR1 SGHDN, CDR2 FVKESK. DNA for the CDR3: TGTGCCAGCAGCCCAAGGACGGGGGGCGGCTACACCTTC. It yields the protein CASSPRTGGGYTF. Combining the CDR3 with reference TRBV14 and TRBJ1-2 gives the whole variable domain EAGVTQFPSHSVIEKGQTVTLRCDPISGHDNLYWYRRVMGKEIKFLLHFVKESKQDESGMPNNRFLAERTGGTYSTLKVQPAELEDSGVYFCASSPRTGGGYTFGSGTRLTVV.

This chain uses TRBV21-1 with TRBJ1-1. TRBV21-1 is a pseudogene. CDR3 size: 20 residues. In DNA form, the CDR3 reads TGTGCCAGCAGCAAAGCTCTTTTCTTCGTGATAATGGCGGGGAGAACTGAAGCTTTCTTT. Translation gives CASSKALFFVIMAGRTEAFF.

The chain uses TRBV5-4 and TRBJ2-7; perhaps TRBD2 as D (5 bases). This CDR3 contains 16 residues. CDR1 SGHNT and CDR2 YYREEE come from the germline V gene (reference sequence). Between the trimmed V and J ends, which lost 0 bases and 0 bases, there was a span of 13 bases. The CDR3 spells CASSLDRRVSSYEQYF. The CDR3 nucleotides are TGTGCCAGCAGCTTGGATCGGCGGGTAAGCTCCTACGAGCAGTACTTC.

This clone turned up a few times. Within the sample, other DNA sequences also encode this same CDR3. The V gene is TRBV2, the J gene TRBJ1-1; 7 bases are shared with TRBD1. This CDR3 contains 14 residues. V shed 6 bases and J 1 base; nucleotides not matched to a gene: 5. The germline V gene encodes CDR1 SNHLY and CDR2 FYNNEI. CDR3 bases: TGTGCCAGCAGCCCAAGGACAGGGAACACTGAAGCTTTCTTT. The encoded protein is CASSPRTGNTEAFF.

The CDR3 coding sequence is TGTGCCAGCAGCGTAACCGGGATAGAAGCTTTCTTT. It codes for CASSVTGIEAFF. This sequence joins TRBV7-9 and TRBJ1-1; no clear D gene. Germline V lookup: CDR1 SEHNR, CDR2 FQNEAQ (reference sequence). Trimming took 5 bases from V and 8 from J, leaving 12 bases between them. CDR3 length: 12 residues.

The chain links TRBV9 to TRBJ2-2; D is ambiguous. The CDR3 consists of 16 residues. The V gene's germline CDR1 is SGDLS and CDR2 YYNGEE. Between the trimmed V and J ends, which lost 0 bases and 1 base, there was a span of 10 bases. The CDR3 DNA reads TGTGCCAGCAGCGTAGTAGGCGGCAGGAACACCGGGGAGCTGTTTTTT. It is translated as CASSVVGGRNTGELFF.

V usage is TRBV30 and J usage is TRBJ1-6, with D tentatively TRBD1 (5 bases). V was clipped by 5 bases and J by 10 bases, with 9 bases between them. This CDR3 has 11 residues. Looked up from germline, CDR1 is GTSNPN and CDR2 is SVGIG (reference sequence). CDR3 in amino acids: CAWDRASPLHF. The CDR3 nucleotides read TGTGCCTGGGACAGAGCATCACCCCTCCACTTT.

V is TRBV5-1 and J is TRBJ1-4, with D maybe TRBD1 (6 bases). CDR3 size: 17 residues. CDR1 is SGHRS, CDR2 YFSETQ, per germline. The germline V and J ends were trimmed by 4 bases and 0 bases, with 16 bases remaining between them. The CDR3 region is CASSQLGTLTTNEKLFF. Here the CDR3 DNA reads TGCGCCAGCAGCCAACTAGGGACATTAACAACTAATGAAAAACTGTTTTTT.

This rearrangement joins TRBV20-1 to TRBJ2-5; TRBD2 matches 12 bases. CDR1 and CDR2 from the germline V gene are DFQATT and SNEGSKA (reference sequence). This CDR3 region has 15 residues. Losses at the gene ends were 3 bases for V and 5 bases for J; bases not matched to a gene: 7. The CDR3 reads CSASMASGGAETQYF. For the CDR3, the DNA is TGCAGTGCTAGTATGGCTAGCGGGGGGGCGGAGACCCAGTACTTC.

The chain recombines TRBV12-5 with TRBJ1-1, with D unresolved. This CDR3 is 15 amino acids long. V was trimmed by 0 bases and J by 1 base, leaving 9 bases between them. CDR1 and CDR2 from the germline V gene are LGHNT and FRNRAP. The CDR3 spells CASGLVRLANTEAFF. CDR3 in DNA: TGTGCTAGTGGTTTGGTACGGTTAGCGAACACTGAAGCTTTCTTT.

The chain combines TRBV19 with TRBJ2-2; TRBD2 is a possible D gene (7 bases). Trimming stripped 11 bases from V and 5 bases from J, with 18 bases between. In germline, CDR1 is LNHDA, CDR2 SQIVND (reference sequence). This CDR3 is built from 14 residues. CDR3 protein: CASKRGGLTGELFF. DNA of the CDR3: TGTGCCTCAAAGAGGGGGGGGCTTACCGGGGAGCTGTTTTTT.

This chain uses TRBV19 with TRBJ1-5; no clear D gene. Germline V CDR1 and CDR2: LNHDA, SQIVND (reference sequence). V lost 3 bases and J 6 bases, leaving 9 bases between the germline ends. The CDR3 is 13 residues long. The DNA of the CDR3 is TGTGCCAGTAGTATGGATGGGCGTCAGCCCCAGCATTTT. Translating it yields CASSMDGRQPQHF.